This T cell receptor beta chain comes out of a study of shared clonotypes between healthy human individuals. Between the trimmed V and J ends, which lost 1 base and 4 bases, there was a span of 8 bases. The CDR3 length is 14 residues. Per germline, CDR1 SGHNT and CDR2 YENEEA. TCRdb's table, derived via immunoSEQ multiplex PCR, lists solely in-frame clones and lacks some. The sample shows about 2.3 million clones, 90% to 95% of them seen only once. This chain connects TRBV11-3 to TRBJ2-1; tentatively, D is TRBD2 (5 bases). Sequencing was performed on naive CD4+ T cells from PBMCs. Subset defined: CD45RA+ positively selected. The TCR comes from a man younger than 35 in good health. Some clones in this sample may be carry-over from other donors' samples. The CDR3 coding sequence is TGTGCCAGCAGCTTAGGTGACTATTACAATGAGCAGTTCTTC. Translated, it gives CASSLGDYYNEQFF.